The sequence of this T cell receptor (beta chain) was determined in a study of blood T cell repertoires in COVID-19. The assay was immunoSEQ multiplex PCR, and TCRdb's table has in-frame clones only and misses some. The sample records roughly 300,000 clones, about 81% being singletons. CDR3 size: 14 residues. The V and J ends lost 0 bases and 3 bases respectively, with 9 bases between them. CDR1 is SGHDT and CDR2 is YYEEEE in the germline V gene. Sequencing was performed on peripheral blood. V is TRBV5-6 and J is TRBJ1-2; D uncertain. The receptor was isolated from a human donor with COVID-19, enrolled during active disease. The donor label of this sample is uncertain. CDR3 amino acids: CASSLGNRHYGYTF. In DNA form, the CDR3 reads TGTGCCAGCAGCTTGGGAAACAGACACTATGGCTACACCTTC.